This T cell receptor beta chain was sequenced during a study of shared clonotypes between healthy human individuals. Findings of the study overall: Even with large depth, rarefaction showed that sorted-subset sequencing was incomplete.

This table comes from immunoSEQ multiplex PCR, and its TCRdb copy is limited to in-frame clones, with some not included. The sample carries millions of clones, 85% to 95% recorded once. CDR1 is MDHEN, CDR2 SYDVKM, per germline. The CDR3 runs 14 residues. With 1 base removed from V and 9 bases from J, the gap between germline ends came to 12 bases. Remarks on this clone: What it binds is unknown.

Donors included only healthy HIV-negative adults lacking recent acute infections or vaccinations. In the CD4+ fraction, cells were divided into CD45RA+ naive and CD45RA-negative memory subsets. Source material: naive CD4+ T cells from PBMCs. Indicated subset: CD45RA+ positively selected. The TCR comes from a young man in good health. Some clones in this sample may be carry-over from other donors' samples. The chain is built from TRBV28 and TRBJ2-2; D is possibly TRBD1 (5 bases). CDR3 sequence reads: CASSLSQGARELFF. The CDR3 coding sequence is TGTGCCAGCAGTTTATCTCAGGGCGCTAGGGAGCTGTTTTTT.